The sequence of this T cell receptor beta chain was determined in a study of T cell responses to AZD1222 COVID-19 vaccine. Using immunoSEQ multiplex PCR, the repertoire was profiled, and TCRdb retains in-frame clones only, with some absent. The sample carries about 180,000 clones, about 89% recorded once. The germline V and J ends were trimmed by 2 bases and 5 bases, with 12 bases remaining between them. This CDR3 is built from 15 residues. CDR1 is SGHTA, CDR2 FQGNSA, per germline. This clonotype originated in an adult in good health. The V call is TRBV7-2, the J call TRBJ2-2; D is undetermined. The input for sequencing was peripheral blood, taken on day 0 of AZD1222 vaccination. This CDR3 is CASSLPPVGTGELFF. The CDR3 DNA follows: TGTGCCAGCAGCTTACCCCCAGTTGGGACCGGGGAGCTGTTTTTT.